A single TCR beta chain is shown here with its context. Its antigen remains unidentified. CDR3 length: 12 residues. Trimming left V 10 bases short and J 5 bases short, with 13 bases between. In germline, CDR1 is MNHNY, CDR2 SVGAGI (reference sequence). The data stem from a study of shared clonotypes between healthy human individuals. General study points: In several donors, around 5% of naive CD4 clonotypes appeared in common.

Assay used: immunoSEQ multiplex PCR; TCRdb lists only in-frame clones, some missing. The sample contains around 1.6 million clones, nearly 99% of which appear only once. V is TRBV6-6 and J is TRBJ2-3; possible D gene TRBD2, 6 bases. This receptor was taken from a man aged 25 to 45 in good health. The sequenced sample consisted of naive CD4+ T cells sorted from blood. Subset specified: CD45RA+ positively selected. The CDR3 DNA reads TGTGCCACGGGACCAGCGGGAGATACGCAGTATTTT. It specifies CATGPAGDTQYF.